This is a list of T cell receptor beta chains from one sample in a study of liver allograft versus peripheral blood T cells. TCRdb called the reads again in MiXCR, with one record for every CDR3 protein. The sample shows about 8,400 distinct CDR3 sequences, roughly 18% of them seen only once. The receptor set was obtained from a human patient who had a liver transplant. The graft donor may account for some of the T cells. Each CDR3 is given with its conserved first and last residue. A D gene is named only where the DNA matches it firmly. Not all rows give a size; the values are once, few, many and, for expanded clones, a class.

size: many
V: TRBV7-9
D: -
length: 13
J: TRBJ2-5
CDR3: CASSLSRGETQYF
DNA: TGTGCCAGCAGCTTGTCTAGGGGTGAGACCCAGTACTTC

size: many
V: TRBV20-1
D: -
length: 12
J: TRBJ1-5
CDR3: CSARGIDQPQHF
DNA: TGCAGTGCTCGGGGGATCGATCAGCCCCAGCATTTT

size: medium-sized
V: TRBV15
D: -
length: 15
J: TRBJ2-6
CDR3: CATSRSRTGANVLTF
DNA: TGTGCCACCAGCAGATCGCGAACTGGGGCCAACGTCCTGACTTTC

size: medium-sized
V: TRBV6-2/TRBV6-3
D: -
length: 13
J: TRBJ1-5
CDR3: CASTPIQGQPQHF
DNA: TGTGCCAGCACCCCCATTCAAGGCCAGCCCCAGCATTTT

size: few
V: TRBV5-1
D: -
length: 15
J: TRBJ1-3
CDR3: CASSLDQPTGNTIYF
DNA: TGCGCCAGCAGCTTGGACCAGCCAACTGGAAACACCATATATTTT

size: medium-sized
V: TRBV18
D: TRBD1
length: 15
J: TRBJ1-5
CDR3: CASSLSGTGVQPQHF
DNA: TGTGCCAGCTCCTTGTCCGGGACAGGGGTTCAGCCCCAGCATTTT

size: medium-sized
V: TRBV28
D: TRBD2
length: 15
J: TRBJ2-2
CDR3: CASSFSLAGAGELFF
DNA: TGTGCCAGCAGTTTTTCGCTAGCGGGAGCCGGGGAGCTGTTTTTT

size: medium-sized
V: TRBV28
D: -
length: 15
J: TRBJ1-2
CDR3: CASSIQTGTNYGYTF
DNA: TGTGCCAGCAGTATCCAGACAGGAACTAACTATGGCTACACCTTC

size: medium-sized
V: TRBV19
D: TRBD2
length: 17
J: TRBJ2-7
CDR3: CASSTPRTSGGWNEQYF
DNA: TGTGCCAGTAGTACCCCTCGAACTAGCGGGGGTTGGAACGAGCAGTACTTC

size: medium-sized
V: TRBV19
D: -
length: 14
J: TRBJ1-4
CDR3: CASSTTVPNEKLFF
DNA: TGTGCCAGTAGCACGACAGTACCTAATGAAAAACTGTTTTTT

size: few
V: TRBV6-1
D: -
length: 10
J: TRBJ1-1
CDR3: CASFGVGAFF
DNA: TGTGCCAGCTTTGGAGTGGGGGCTTTCTTT

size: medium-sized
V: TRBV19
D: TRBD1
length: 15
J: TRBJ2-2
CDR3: CASRDRGSIAGELFF
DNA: TGTGCCAGTAGGGACAGGGGGTCAATTGCCGGGGAGCTGTTTTTT

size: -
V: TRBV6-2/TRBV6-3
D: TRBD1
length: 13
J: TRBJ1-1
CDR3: CASSYPRGTEAFF
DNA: TGTGCCAGCAGTTACCCCAGGGGGACTGAAGCTTTCTTT

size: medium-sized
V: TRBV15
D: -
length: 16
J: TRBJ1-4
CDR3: CATSRSYAGRNEKLFF
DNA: TGTGCCACCAGCAGATCATATGCGGGTCGTAATGAAAAACTGTTTTTT

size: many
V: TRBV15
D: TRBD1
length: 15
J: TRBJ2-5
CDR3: CATSRDRGQQETQYF
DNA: TGTGCCACCAGCAGAGATAGGGGACAGCAAGAGACCCAGTACTTC

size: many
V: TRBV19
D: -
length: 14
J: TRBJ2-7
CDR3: CASSPLGTLYEQYF
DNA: TGTGCCAGTAGTCCACTCGGTACCCTCTACGAGCAGTACTTC

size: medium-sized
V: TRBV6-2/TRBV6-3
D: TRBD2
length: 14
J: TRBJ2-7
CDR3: CASRETSGRYEQYF
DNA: TGTGCCAGCAGGGAGACTAGCGGGAGATACGAGCAGTACTTC

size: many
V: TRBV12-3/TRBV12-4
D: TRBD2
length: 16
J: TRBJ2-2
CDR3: CASSLGLAGYTGELFF
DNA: TGTGCCAGCAGTTTAGGACTAGCAGGTTACACCGGGGAGCTGTTTTTT

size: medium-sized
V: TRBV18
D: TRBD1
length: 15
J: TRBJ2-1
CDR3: CASSPPGQGFDEQFF
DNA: TGTGCCAGCTCACCACCGGGACAGGGGTTCGATGAGCAGTTCTTC

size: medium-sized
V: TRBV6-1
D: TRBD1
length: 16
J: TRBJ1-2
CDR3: CASSWDSKVGNYGYTF
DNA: TGTGCCAGCAGCTGGGACAGTAAAGTGGGTAACTATGGCTACACCTTC

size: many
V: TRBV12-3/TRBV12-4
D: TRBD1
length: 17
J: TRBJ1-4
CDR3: CASSLGQGQETNEKLFF
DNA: TGTGCCAGCAGCCTGGGACAGGGGCAGGAAACTAATGAAAAACTGTTTTTT

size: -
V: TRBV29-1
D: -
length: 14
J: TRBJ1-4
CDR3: CSVEAGLGEEKLFF
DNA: TGCAGCGTTGAGGCTGGACTGGGCGAGGAAAAACTGTTTTTT

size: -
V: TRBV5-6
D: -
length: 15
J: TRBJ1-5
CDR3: CASSDSFSGNQPQHF
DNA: TGTGCCAGCAGTGACAGTTTTTCGGGCAATCAGCCCCAGCATTTT

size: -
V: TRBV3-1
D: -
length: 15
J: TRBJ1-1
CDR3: CASSQHPDLNTEAFF
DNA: TGTGCCAGCAGCCAACATCCAGACCTGAACACTGAAGCTTTCTTT

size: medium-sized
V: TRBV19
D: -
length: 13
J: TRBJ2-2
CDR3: CASSIWNTGELFF
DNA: TGTGCCAGTAGTATATGGAACACCGGGGAGCTGTTTTTT

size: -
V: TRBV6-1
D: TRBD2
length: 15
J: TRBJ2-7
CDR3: CASTRLAGEGYEQYF
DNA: TGTGCCAGCACTCGACTAGCGGGAGAAGGGTACGAGCAGTACTTC

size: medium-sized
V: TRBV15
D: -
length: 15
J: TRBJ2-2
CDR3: CATSREGVVTGELFF
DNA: TGTGCCACCAGCAGAGAAGGGGTGGTGACCGGGGAGCTGTTTTTT